These 23 T cell receptor beta chains share one sample of origin, sequenced in a study of blood T cell repertoires in COVID-19. The repertoire was sequenced with immunoSEQ multiplex PCR; TCRdb's copy has only in-frame clones and lacks some. The repertoire holds about 280,000 clones, with 85% as singletons. What was sequenced was PBMCs or T cells enriched from blood (not recorded which). The receptor source for this set is a woman between 45 and 60 years old who had recovered from COVID-19.

The chain uses TRBV4-1 and TRBJ2-1; 9 nucleotides match TRBD1. Looked up from germline, CDR1 is MGHRA and CDR2 is YSYEKL. The CDR3 runs to 15 residues. V shed 5 bases, J shed 8 bases, and the junction held 10 bases outside the gene matches. The DNA for the CDR3 is TGCGCCAGCAGCAACCGGGACAGGGAGGTCCATGAGCAGTTCTTC. The encoded protein is CASSNRDREVHEQFF.

The genes are TRBV28 and TRBJ2-1, with 7 bases fitting TRBD1. Germline CDR1 is MDHEN and CDR2 is SYDVKM. The CDR3 covers 17 residues. Trimming at V came to 5 bases and at J to 2 bases, leaving 12 bases not matched to a gene. CDR3 region: CASSVIHHRGPYNEQFF. CDR3 coding DNA: TGTGCCAGCAGTGTTATACACCACAGGGGTCCCTACAATGAGCAGTTCTTC.

The chain carries TRBV5-4 and TRBJ2-3, with 12 bases that match TRBD2. Per the germline V gene, CDR1 is SGHNT and CDR2 is YYREEE (reference sequence). V lost 3 bases to trimming and J lost 6 bases; unmatched junction nucleotides: 5. This CDR3 comprises 15 residues. The DNA of the CDR3 is TGTGCCAGCAGCTCCGGACTAGCGGGGCCGGATACGCAGTATTTT. This sequence encodes CASSSGLAGPDTQYF.

The chain combines TRBV14 with TRBJ1-6; D is undetermined. Trimming left V 3 bases short and J 9 bases short, with 15 bases between. There are 15 residues in the CDR3. Germline loops: CDR1 SGHDN, CDR2 FVKESK. The CDR3 DNA is TGTGCCAGCAGCCAGTCAGGCCGTCCGACTTCACCCCTCCACTTT. Translated: CASSQSGRPTSPLHF.

This clone was detected a few times. The chain carries TRBV5-4 and TRBJ2-2; 7 bases map to TRBD1. J was trimmed by 1 base and V by 2 bases; bases with no gene match: 2. The V gene's germline CDR1 is SGHNT and CDR2 YYREEE (reference sequence). The CDR3 length is 15 residues. This chain's CDR3 is CASSLRQGNTGELFF. The CDR3 DNA reads TGTGCCAGCAGCTTAAGACAGGGGAACACCGGGGAGCTGTTTTTT.

The chain's CDR3 is CASSLGDRASYEQYF. CDR3 DNA sequence: TGTGCCAGCAGCTTAGGGGACAGGGCCTCCTACGAGCAGTACTTC. V usage is TRBV7-2 and J usage is TRBJ2-7; 9 bases map to TRBD1. The CDR3 extends over 15 amino acids. V gave up 1 base and J gave up 0 bases; unmatched junction bases: 1. The V gene's germline CDR1 is SGHTA and CDR2 FQGNSA.

This sequence joins TRBV9 and TRBJ2-4; 8 bases are shared with TRBD2. CDR3 size: 18 residues. Trimming cost V 5 bases and J 0 bases; bases outside gene matches: 13. Germline assignment: CDR1 SGDLS and CDR2 YYNGEE. In DNA, the CDR3 is TGTGCCAGCAGTCGGGGGGGCAGCGGGACCTTAGCCAAAAACATTCAGTACTTC. Its translation: CASSRGGSGTLAKNIQYF.

The chain employs TRBV9 and TRBJ1-2, with a possible D match to TRBD1 (5 bases). The germline V gene has CDR1 SGDLS and CDR2 YYNGEE. Trimming pared 2 bases from V and 4 bases from J, leaving 12 bases between. The CDR3 extends over 14 amino acids. CDR3 sequence: CASSVSRQPYGYTF. The CDR3 DNA sequence: TGTGCCAGCAGCGTGAGCCGACAGCCCTATGGCTACACCTTC.

V usage is TRBV7-2 and J usage is TRBJ2-7, with D perhaps matching TRBD1 (6 bases). The germline V and J ends were trimmed by 1 base and 3 bases, with 10 bases remaining between them. CDR1 SGHTA and CDR2 FQGNSA come from the germline V gene. The CDR3 spans 14 residues. The CDR3 protein is CASSLDRANYEQYF. In DNA form, the CDR3 reads TGTGCCAGCAGCTTAGACAGGGCAAACTACGAGCAGTACTTC. Combining the CDR3 with reference TRBV7-2 and TRBJ2-7 gives the whole variable domain GAGVSQSPSNKVTEKGKDVELRCDPISGHTALYWYRQSLGQGLEFLIYFQGNSAPDKSGLPSDRFSAERTGGSVSTLTIQRTQQEDSAVYLCASSLDRANYEQYFGPGTRLTVT.

V is TRBV19 and J is TRBJ1-3; 7 nucleotides line up with TRBD1. The CDR3 length is 14 residues. The J segment lost 2 bases and the V segment lost 10 bases, leaving 8 bases of the junction unmatched. The germline V gene encodes CDR1 LNHDA and CDR2 SQIVND (reference sequence). The CDR3 loop is CATKTGSTGNTIYF. The CDR3 region has the DNA TGTGCCACAAAGACAGGGAGCACTGGAAACACCATATATTTT. Drawing the rest from reference TRBV19 and TRBJ1-3, the complete variable domain is DGGITQSPKYLFRKEGQNVTLSCEQNLNHDAMYWYRQDPGQGLRLIYYSQIVNDFQKGDIAEGYSVSREKKESFPLTVTSAQKNPTAFYLCATKTGSTGNTIYFGEGSWLTVV.

The chain has TRBV5-1 and TRBJ1-2, with 11 bases matching TRBD1. The CDR3 spans 19 residues. With 0 bases clipped from V and 0 bases from J, the junction kept 10 bases outside the gene matches. Looked up from germline, CDR1 is SGHRS and CDR2 is YFSETQ. CDR3 loop: CASSLDPGDRGISNYGYTF. Here the CDR3 DNA reads TGCGCCAGCAGCTTGGATCCCGGGGACAGGGGGATTTCTAACTATGGCTACACCTTC.

The chain carries TRBV6-5 and TRBJ1-5; D unclear. In germline, CDR1 is MNHEY, CDR2 SVGAGI. The CDR3 is 13 residues long. Trimming took off 8 bases at V and 0 bases at J, with 8 bases between the two ends. CDR3 DNA: TGTGCCAGCTCGCGAGCTAGCAATCAGCCCCAGCATTTT. Protein product: CASSRASNQPQHF.

The chain employs TRBV5-1 and TRBJ1-1; 7 bases map to TRBD1. Trimming cost V 0 bases and J 1 base; bases outside gene matches: 9. The CDR3 has 17 residues. Germline values: CDR1 SGHRS, CDR2 YFSETQ. The CDR3 loop is CASSLAGGGVTNTEAFF. As DNA, the CDR3 is TGCGCCAGCAGCTTGGCAGGAGGGGGCGTGACGAACACTGAAGCTTTCTTT.

The chain recombines TRBV6-5 with TRBJ1-1; no reliable D call. Trimming stripped 0 bases from V and 6 bases from J, with 11 bases between. Germline CDR1 is MNHEY and CDR2 is SVGAGI. The CDR3 loop spans 14 amino acids. The CDR3, as DNA: TGTGCCAGCAGTTACTCTCGACTAAAACCTGAAGCTTTCTTT. It encodes CASSYSRLKPEAFF.

The chain employs TRBV6-5 and TRBJ2-7, with D perhaps matching TRBD2 (5 bases). Germline CDR1 and CDR2: MNHEY and SVGAGI. The length of the CDR3 is 14 residues. V lost 6 bases and J 0 bases, leaving 12 bases between the germline ends. The CDR3 nucleotides are TGTGCCAGCAGCCGCCGAGCGGCCTCCTACGAGCAGTACTTC. It encodes CASSRRAASYEQYF.

V and J are TRBV7-9 and TRBJ1-2; 8 bases line up with TRBD1. Germline loops: CDR1 SEHNR, CDR2 FQNEAQ (reference sequence). J lost 6 bases, V lost 1 base, and 4 bases had no gene match. The CDR3 is made up of 14 amino acids. CDR3 DNA sequence: TGTGCCAGCAGCTTAGGGACAGGGCTTCATGGCTACACCTTC. It codes for CASSLGTGLHGYTF.

This rearrangement joins TRBV24-1 to TRBJ2-1, with TRBD2 matching 8 bases. There are 16 residues in the CDR3. The trim removed 4 bases at V and 4 bases at J, leaving 8 bases unmatched. Per the germline V gene, CDR1 is KGHDR and CDR2 is SFDVKD. CDR3: CATSDLSGGPYNEQFF. In DNA, the CDR3 is TGTGCCACCAGTGACCTAAGCGGGGGACCTTACAATGAGCAGTTCTTC.

CDR3 protein: CASSRTQGYTQYF. CDR3 bases: TGTGCCAGTAGTCGGACGCAGGGGTATACGCAGTATTTT. The chain carries TRBV19 and TRBJ2-3; possibly TRBD1 for D (6 bases). The CDR3 has 13 amino acids. V was cut by 5 bases and J by 7 bases, with 13 bases left in between. Germline CDR1 and CDR2: LNHDA and SQIVND (reference sequence).

The chain couples TRBV7-3 to TRBJ1-1, with 8 bases fitting TRBD1. Germline loops: CDR1 SGHTA, CDR2 FQGTGA. J was trimmed by 1 base and V by 5 bases; bases with no gene match: 9. This CDR3 comprises 16 residues. DNA of the CDR3: TGTGCCAGCAGCGTGGCCGGCGGGACAGGGAACACTGAAGCTTTCTTT. This translates into CASSVAGGTGNTEAFF.

The chain uses TRBV19 and TRBJ1-6; D gene unclear. Germline values: CDR1 LNHDA, CDR2 SQIVND (reference sequence). There are 14 residues in the CDR3. Trimming took off 7 bases at V and 6 bases at J, with 13 bases between the two ends. CDR3 in DNA: TGTGCCAGTACCGACCGGGGTCCTAATTCACCCCTCCACTTT. Protein: CASTDRGPNSPLHF.

This chain joins TRBV6-5 and TRBJ1-2; 8 nucleotides match TRBD1. The germline CDR1 and CDR2 sequences are MNHEY and SVGAGI. CDR3 length: 15 amino acids. The V and J ends lost 4 bases and 4 bases, in that order; junction bases with no gene match: 8. The CDR3, as DNA: TGTGCCAGCAGTTCCCTACAGGGGGTGGCCTATGGCTACACCTTC. Translating gives CASSSLQGVAYGYTF.

The chain has TRBV7-7 and TRBJ2-7; 9 nucleotides match TRBD1. The CDR3 extends over 18 amino acids. V gave up 3 bases and J gave up 0 bases; unmatched junction bases: 12. The germline gives CDR1 SSHAT, CDR2 FNYEAQ (reference sequence). The CDR3 DNA follows: TGTGCCAGCAGCTTTAGCTCGGGGACAGGGCGATACTCCTACGAGCAGTACTTC. As protein: CASSFSSGTGRYSYEQYF.

The V call is TRBV5-4, the J call TRBJ2-3, with 9 bases aligning to TRBD2. Germline-derived CDR1 and CDR2 are SGHNT and YYREEE (reference sequence). CDR3 length: 16 residues. The ends lost 3 bases at V and 5 bases at J; junction bases unmatched: 10. The CDR3: CASSSQAGGRIDTQYF. The CDR3, as DNA: TGTGCCAGCAGCTCCCAAGCGGGGGGCCGTATAGATACGCAGTATTTT.